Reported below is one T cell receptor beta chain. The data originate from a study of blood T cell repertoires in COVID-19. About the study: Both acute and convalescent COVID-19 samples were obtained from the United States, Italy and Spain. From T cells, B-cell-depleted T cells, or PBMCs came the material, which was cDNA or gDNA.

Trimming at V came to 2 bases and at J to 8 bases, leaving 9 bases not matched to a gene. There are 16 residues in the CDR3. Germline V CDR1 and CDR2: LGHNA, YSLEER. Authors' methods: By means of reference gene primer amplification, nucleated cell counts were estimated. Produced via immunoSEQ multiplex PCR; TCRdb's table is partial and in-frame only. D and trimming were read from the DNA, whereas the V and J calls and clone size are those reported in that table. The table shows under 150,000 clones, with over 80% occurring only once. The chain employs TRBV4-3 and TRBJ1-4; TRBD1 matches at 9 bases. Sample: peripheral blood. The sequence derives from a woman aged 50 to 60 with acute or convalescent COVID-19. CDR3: CASSQSLQGAGEKLFF. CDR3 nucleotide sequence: TGCGCCAGCAGCCAATCATTACAGGGGGCTGGGGAAAAACTGTTTTTT.